A selection of T cell receptor beta chains follows, all from one sample in a study of blood T cell repertoires in COVID-19. Sequencing was performed with immunoSEQ multiplex PCR; in TCRdb, only in-frame clones are kept and a portion is missing. The repertoire holds 250,000 to 300,000 clones, with 80% to 95% as singletons. The sequencing sample was made of PBMCs or T cells enriched from blood (not recorded which). The receptors were gathered from a woman aged 30 to 39 who had recovered from COVID-19. Both conserved end residues are part of each CDR3. Fields, in order: CDR3 DNA, CDR3 protein, clone size, V gene, D gene, J gene. A D gene is named only where the DNA matches it firmly. Some rows have no size entry. The others give once, few or many, or a class for an expanded clone.

TGTGCCAGCAGCTTTAAGGACAACTCCTACGAGCAGTACTTC | CASSFKDNSYEQYF | - | TRBV28 | - | TRBJ2-7
TGTGCCAGCAGCCTACAGGGATCCTACGAGCAGTACTTC | CASSLQGSYEQYF | - | TRBV6-2/TRBV6-3 | - | TRBJ2-7
TGTGCCAGTAGTAAGCTAGCGGAGTCCTACGAGCAGTACTTC | CASSKLAESYEQYF | once | TRBV19 | TRBD2 | TRBJ2-7
TGTGCCAGCAGCTTATTAAGGGGCCCGAACACCGGGGAGCTGTTTTTT | CASSLLRGPNTGELFF | - | TRBV11-2 | - | TRBJ2-2
TGTGCCAGCAGGGGGAGGACAGGGCCCTCCTACGAGCAGTACTTC | CASRGRTGPSYEQYF | once | TRBV6-5 | TRBD1 | TRBJ2-7
TGTGCCAGCAGTGACTCGGAACGGATGAGGGGGCGACCCCGCGATCAGCCCCAGCATTTT | CASSDSERMRGRPRDQPQHF | once | TRBV6-4 | TRBD1 | TRBJ1-5
TGTGCCAGCAGACTAGTCGATGAGCAGTTCTTC | CASRLVDEQFF | - | TRBV12-3/TRBV12-4 | - | TRBJ2-1
TGTGCCAGCAGCCCCGGGACTACAAGCACAGATACGCAGTATTTT | CASSPGTTSTDTQYF | - | TRBV5-5 | TRBD2 | TRBJ2-3
TGTGCCTGGAGCCGGGACAGGGGGGGAGAGACCCAGTACTTC | CAWSRDRGGETQYF | - | TRBV30 | TRBD1 | TRBJ2-5
TGTGCCAGCAGTTTTCAGGGGAACTATGGCTACACCTTC | CASSFQGNYGYTF | - | TRBV12-3/TRBV12-4 | - | TRBJ1-2
TGTGCCAGCAGTGACCCCCACATGAACACTGAAGCTTTCTTT | CASSDPHMNTEAFF | - | TRBV2 | - | TRBJ1-1
TGTGCCAGCAGCTGGGGGCCGGACAGTGTCTCCTACGAGCAGTACTTC | CASSWGPDSVSYEQYF | once | TRBV5-6 | - | TRBJ2-7
TGTGCCAGTAGTCTGACTAGCGGACTTGACACCGGGGAGCTGTTTTTT | CASSLTSGLDTGELFF | - | TRBV19 | TRBD2 | TRBJ2-2
TGTGCCAGCAGAGCACTAGCGGGAGCGGGTGAGCAGTTCTTC | CASRALAGAGEQFF | - | TRBV6-4 | TRBD2 | TRBJ2-1
TGTGCCAGCAGTTCAGGAGGGGCGTTGAGTGGCTACACCTTC | CASSSGGALSGYTF | - | TRBV6-5 | - | TRBJ1-2
TGTGCCAGCAGTAGGGGGACAGGGGAAAACGTCCTGACTTTC | CASSRGTGENVLTF | - | TRBV5-5 | TRBD1 | TRBJ2-6
TGTGCCAGCAGCGTCGGGACAGCCAATTCACCCCTCCACTTT | CASSVGTANSPLHF | - | TRBV28 | TRBD1 | TRBJ1-6
TGTGCCAGCAGTGTCTACGGCGGGGAGCTGTTTTTT | CASSVYGGELFF | - | TRBV2 | - | TRBJ2-2
TGTGCCAGCCGGCGGGGGGAGGAGACCCAGTACTTC | CASRRGEETQYF | - | TRBV25-1 | TRBD2 | TRBJ2-5
TGTGCCAGCAGGCCCTCAGCGGGAGGTACCCCAGGGGAGCAGTACTTC | CASRPSAGGTPGEQYF | - | TRBV6-4 | TRBD2 | TRBJ2-7
TGCGCCAGCAGCTCATCTAGCGGGGATTTCACCGGGGAGCTGTTTTTT | CASSSSSGDFTGELFF | - | TRBV5-1 | TRBD2 | TRBJ2-2
TGTGCCAGCAGCCAGAAGGTCACGGGTAATGAAAAACTGTTTTTT | CASSQKVTGNEKLFF | - | TRBV28 | - | TRBJ1-4
TGTGCCTGGAGGGGGGACAGGTTCTCCTACGAGCAGTACTTC | CAWRGDRFSYEQYF | - | TRBV30 | TRBD1 | TRBJ2-7
TGCGCCAGCAGCTCGGGACAGGGTACATCTGGGGCCAACGTCCTGACTTTC | CASSSGQGTSGANVLTF | - | TRBV5-1 | TRBD1 | TRBJ2-6
TGTGCCAGCTCACCAGGAGTGCCGGGAAACACCATATATTTT | CASSPGVPGNTIYF | - | TRBV18 | - | TRBJ1-3
TGTGCCACCCCTCCCAGGTGGGGGAGGGCTGAAGCTTTCTTT | CATPPRWGRAEAFF | - | TRBV24-1 | - | TRBJ1-1
TGTGCCAGCAGCTTAAATTTCTACAGCTCTGGAAACACCATATATTTT | CASSLNFYSSGNTIYF | few | TRBV7-2 | - | TRBJ1-3
TGTGCCAGCAGCTTAGGCTTGCGATACAATGAGCAGTTCTTC | CASSLGLRYNEQFF | once | TRBV7-2 | - | TRBJ2-1
TGTGCCAGCAGCATAGACAGATCTGGGGCCAACGTCCTGACTTTC | CASSIDRSGANVLTF | - | TRBV6-5 | - | TRBJ2-6
TGTGCCAGCAGCTCGGCGGGACAGGGGGGGGAGACCCAGTACTTC | CASSSAGQGGETQYF | - | TRBV5-4 | TRBD1 | TRBJ2-5
TGTGCCAGCAGCCCCCGACAGGGGAGAACCACAGATACGCAGTATTTT | CASSPRQGRTTDTQYF | - | TRBV7-2 | TRBD1 | TRBJ2-3
TGTGCCAGTAGTATTGCTGACAGCTACGAGCAGTACTTC | CASSIADSYEQYF | - | TRBV19 | - | TRBJ2-7
TGCAGTGCTGAGTTCAATGAAAAACTGTTTTTT | CSAEFNEKLFF | - | TRBV20-1 | - | TRBJ1-4
TGTGCCAGCAGTTTTCGCGTGGGACAGGATGAAAAACTGTTTTTT | CASSFRVGQDEKLFF | - | TRBV28 | TRBD1 | TRBJ1-4
TGTGCCAGCAGCCCGGGACAGGAGAATCGGGAGACCCAGTACTTC | CASSPGQENRETQYF | - | TRBV14 | TRBD1 | TRBJ2-5
TGTGCCAGCAGCTTACGTAGCGGGAGCACAGATACGCAGTATTTT | CASSLRSGSTDTQYF | - | TRBV7-2 | TRBD2 | TRBJ2-3
TGTGCCTGGAGTTTGTTGGGGGGGAGCTCTGGAAACACCATATATTTT | CAWSLLGGSSGNTIYF | - | TRBV30 | - | TRBJ1-3
TGTGCCAGCAGGGGACAGGGGGCATCCGAGCAGTACTTC | CASRGQGASEQYF | - | TRBV27 | TRBD1 | TRBJ2-7
TGTGCCACCAGCAGTGACCGGGACAGGGAATTCTATAGCTATGGCTACACCTTC | CATSSDRDREFYSYGYTF | - | TRBV15 | TRBD1 | TRBJ1-2
TGTGCCAGCAGCGCCGGGACAGGCTACAATGAGCAGTTCTTC | CASSAGTGYNEQFF | - | TRBV7-2 | TRBD1 | TRBJ2-1
TGTGCCAGCAGTTACGGGCCGGGCAATCAGCCCCAGCATTTT | CASSYGPGNQPQHF | - | TRBV6-5 | - | TRBJ1-5
TGTGCTGCAGGGGGCGGGAGTTCAGATACGCAGTATTTT | CAAGGGSSDTQYF | - | TRBV28 | - | TRBJ2-3
TGTGCCACCAGTGATTCCGGGAGGGCGGGGTTGAATCAGCCCCAGCATTTT | CATSDSGRAGLNQPQHF | - | TRBV24-1 | - | TRBJ1-5